This T cell receptor (beta chain) was identified during a study of identical twins. The ends were cut back, 7 bases at V and 2 bases at J, with 8 bases in the middle. This CDR3 has 13 residues. In germline, CDR1 is MNHEY, CDR2 SMNVEV (reference sequence). TCRdb reprocessed the 5' RACE reads with MiXCR, giving one entry per CDR3 protein. The top ten hold around 0.98% of the sample, which has about 720,000 distinct CDR3 sequences, less than 10% seen once. This clonotype was recorded many times. The same sample was also used in a study of yellow fever vaccine responses in identical twins.

The material sequenced was PBMCs. The source is a woman aged 18 to 35 in good health. The chain employs TRBV27 and TRBJ2-2, with D unclear. In nucleotides, the CDR3 is TGTGCCAGCACGCCCCGAAACACCGGGGAGCTGTTTTTT. This gives the protein CASTPRNTGELFF.